These T cell receptor beta chains were read from a single sample in a study of memory CD8 T cells in hepatitis C reinfection. Assay used: immunoSEQ multiplex PCR; TCRdb lists only in-frame clones, some missing. This sample has 2,500 to 3,000 clones, with 90% found just once. The sequenced sample consisted of naive CD8+ T cells sorted from blood. These receptors were taken from a man aged 45-65 years with hepatitis C virus infection. Each CDR3 is given with its conserved first and last residue. A D gene is named only where the DNA matches it firmly. For some rows the clone size is stated as once, few or many, or as a class when expanded; others skip it.

V gene	J gene	clone size	D gene	CDR3 DNA	CDR3 protein
TRBV5-8	TRBJ1-1	.	TRBD1	TGTGCCAGCAGCCGTGGACAGGGTACGAACACTGAAGCTTTCTTT	CASSRGQGTNTEAFF
TRBV4-3	TRBJ2-3	.	.	TGCGCCAGCAGCCAAGGGGTCCCGGGAGAACGAGATACGCAGTATTTT	CASSQGVPGERDTQYF
TRBV7-8	TRBJ1-6	.	.	TGTGCCAGCAGCTTAGGGACAGCGGTGACTAATTCACCCCTCCACTTT	CASSLGTAVTNSPLHF
TRBV11-2	TRBJ2-1	.	TRBD2	TGTGCCAGCAGCTTTGAGCTAGCGGGAGGCCTCCGCAATGAGCAGTTCTTC	CASSFELAGGLRNEQFF
TRBV19	TRBJ1-1	once	.	TGTGCCAGTGCAGTGAACACTGAAGCTTTCTTT	CASAVNTEAFF
TRBV5-6	TRBJ2-1	once	.	TGTGCCAGCAGCTTGGCTACCGCGGAATTGGATGAGCAGTTCTTC	CASSLATAELDEQFF
TRBV11-2	TRBJ2-3	once	TRBD1	TGTGCCAGCAGCTCACCGGGACAGGGCCCAGATACGCAGTATTTT	CASSSPGQGPDTQYF
TRBV7-9	TRBJ2-7	.	.	TGTGCCAGCAGCTTTCGACAGACCAACGAGCAGTACTTC	CASSFRQTNEQYF
TRBV2	TRBJ2-5	.	.	TGTGCCAGCAGTGAAGGGGAGCAGTACTTC	CASSEGEQYF
TRBV19	TRBJ2-5	.	TRBD1	TGTGCCAGTAGTATCGGGACAGGGCAAGAGACCCAGTACTTC	CASSIGTGQETQYF
TRBV7-6	TRBJ1-2	.	TRBD1	TGTGCCAGCAGCCCAGGGGGCTCGGGACAGACTTATGGCTACACCTTC	CASSPGGSGQTYGYTF
TRBV5-4	TRBJ2-7	.	TRBD1	TGTGCCAGCAGCTTGGGACAGGGCGACTATGAGCAGTACTTC	CASSLGQGDYEQYF
TRBV27	TRBJ2-1	.	TRBD2	TGTGCCAGCAGTTCCAAGCGGGAGTTATCCAATGAGCAGTTCTTC	CASSSKRELSNEQFF
TRBV27	TRBJ1-5	.	.	TGTGCCAGCCGAACCTCAACGGGGGGGAGCAATCAGCCCCAGCATTTT	CASRTSTGGSNQPQHF
TRBV6-5	TRBJ1-1	once	TRBD1	TGTGCCAGCAGTTGGACAGGGTCTACCACTGAAGCTTTCTTT	CASSWTGSTTEAFF
TRBV4-2	TRBJ2-3	.	TRBD2	TGTGCCAGCAGCCAAGAAGGGTCCCCGCACCCTAGCGGGAGAGCAGATACGCAGTATTTT	CASSQEGSPHPSGRADTQYF
TRBV4-1	TRBJ2-5	.	.	TGCGCCAGCAGCCAAGGGACACTGGAGACCCAGTACTTC	CASSQGTLETQYF
TRBV10-3	TRBJ2-7	.	TRBD1	TGTGCCATCAGTTCCGGGACAGAAAACTCCTACGAGCAGTACTTC	CAISSGTENSYEQYF
TRBV10-2	TRBJ1-1	.	.	TGCGCCAGCAGTATACGATCTGTCGGAGGGTATAGCACTGAAGCTTTCTTT	CASSIRSVGGYSTEAFF
TRBV30	TRBJ2-1	.	TRBD2	TGTGCCTGGAGTGTAGCGGGAAACAATGAGCAGTTCTTC	CAWSVAGNNEQFF
TRBV13	TRBJ2-7	.	TRBD1	TGTGCCAGCAGCTTGACGCCGGGACAGGGGGCTGAGCGGGACCTCGGGCAGTACTTC	CASSLTPGQGAERDLGQYF
TRBV9	TRBJ2-7	.	TRBD2	TGTGCCAGCAGCGTAGATAGCGGGACAAACTACGAGCAGTACTTC	CASSVDSGTNYEQYF
TRBV5-5	TRBJ1-2	.	TRBD1	TGTGCCAGCAGCTACCGGGACAGGGGTTTGGAAAACTATGGCTACACCTTC	CASSYRDRGLENYGYTF
TRBV6-5	TRBJ1-2	.	.	TGTGCCAGCAGTTACTCGATTACAGGGATCTACGGCTACACCTTC	CASSYSITGIYGYTF
TRBV23-1	TRBJ2-5	.	TRBD1	TGCGCCAGGAGAGGGACAGAACAAGAGACCCAGTACTTC	CARRGTEQETQYF
TRBV5-4	TRBJ1-2	once	.	TGTGCCAGCAGCTTACAGGGCTCCTATGGCTACACCTTC	CASSLQGSYGYTF
TRBV27	TRBJ2-7	.	.	TGTGCCAGCAGTTTCGGCCTAGCTGACTCCTACGAGCAGTACTTC	CASSFGLADSYEQYF
TRBV27	TRBJ1-3	.	TRBD1	TGTGCCAGCAGTCCGGGGACAGGGGGTGGAAACACCATATATTTT	CASSPGTGGGNTIYF
TRBV15	TRBJ2-2	.	TRBD2	TGTGCCACCACCGGGACTAGCGGGAGGTCGACCGGGGAGCTGTTTTTT	CATTGTSGRSTGELFF
TRBV11-3	TRBJ2-7	.	TRBD1	TGTGCCAGCAGCCCCGTCGCGGGACAGGGTACTTACGAGCAGTACTTC	CASSPVAGQGTYEQYF
TRBV11-3	TRBJ2-1	.	.	TGTGCCAGCAGCCCCGACAATGAGCAGTTCTTC	CASSPDNEQFF
TRBV4-1	TRBJ1-2	.	.	TGCGCCAGCAGCCAGAGGAGTGGGGAGGACTATGGCTACACCTTC	CASSQRSGEDYGYTF
TRBV27	TRBJ2-7	.	TRBD2	TGTGCCAGCAGTCAAGCCGGGACTAGCGGGACTCAATACGGCTACGAGCAGTACTTC	CASSQAGTSGTQYGYEQYF
TRBV27	TRBJ2-7	.	.	TGTGCCAGCAGTCCTACCGCGCTCTACGAGCAGTACTTC	CASSPTALYEQYF
TRBV4-1	TRBJ2-5	.	.	TGCGCCAGCAGCCAAGACACTCATCAAGAGACCCAGTACTTC	CASSQDTHQETQYF
TRBV4-2	TRBJ2-2	.	TRBD2	TGTGCCAGCAGCCAAGAAGCGGGAGGGATTAACACCGGGGAGCTGTTTTTT	CASSQEAGGINTGELFF
TRBV11-2	TRBJ2-7	.	TRBD2	TGTGCCAGCAGCTTTGGACTAGCGGGCTCCTACGAGCAGTACTTC	CASSFGLAGSYEQYF
TRBV6-5	TRBJ1-1	.	.	TGTGCCAGCAGTTACTCGAATAAGGGGACTGAAGCTTTCTTT	CASSYSNKGTEAFF
TRBV6-5	TRBJ1-1	.	.	TGTGCCAGCAGTTACGGGACAGAAGCTTTCTTT	CASSYGTEAFF
TRBV7-9	TRBJ2-5	.	TRBD2	TGTGCCAGCAGCTTAGTACTAGCGGGAGTTGGAGAGACCCAGTACTTC	CASSLVLAGVGETQYF
TRBV27	TRBJ1-2	.	.	TGTGCCAGCAGTTCCTATCCGGGCCCGGGAGGAGGGGACTATGGCTACACCTTC	CASSSYPGPGGGDYGYTF
TRBV6-5	TRBJ2-1	.	TRBD1	TGTGCCAGCAGTCCCTCCGGGACAGGGAATGAGCAGTTCTTC	CASSPSGTGNEQFF
TRBV7-9	TRBJ2-3	once	.	TGTGCCAGCAGCTTAGGGCGGGATACGCAGTATTTT	CASSLGRDTQYF
TRBV12-5	TRBJ2-1	.	.	TGTGCTAGTAAGTCAGGGGCGTACAATGAGCAGTTCTTC	CASKSGAYNEQFF
TRBV11-1	TRBJ2-5	.	TRBD2	TGTGCCAGCAGCGTAGCGGGAGGGCTCCGGGAGACCCAGTACTTC	CASSVAGGLRETQYF
TRBV6-5	TRBJ2-2	.	.	TGTGCCAGCAGTTACTTCCCTAGCGGGGAGCTGTTTTTT	CASSYFPSGELFF
TRBV15	TRBJ2-3	.	TRBD1	TGTGCCACCAGCACTACACAGGGGGCAGGCGCAGATACGCAGTATTTT	CATSTTQGAGADTQYF
TRBV5-5	TRBJ2-7	once	TRBD2	TGTGCCAGCAGCGGGGGGGGGCTAGGACTAGCGGGAGGATCCTCCTACGAGCAGTACTTC	CASSGGGLGLAGGSSYEQYF
TRBV30	TRBJ2-7	.	TRBD1	TGTGCCTCTCAGGGGGCCTCCAACGAGCAGTACTTC	CASQGASNEQYF
TRBV19	TRBJ1-3	once	.	TGTGCCAGTAGTATAGACGGAGGCTTCATACGCTCTGGAAACACCATATATTTT	CASSIDGGFIRSGNTIYF
TRBV10-3	TRBJ1-5	.	.	TGTGCCATCAGTGCGGGGATGGGCAATCAGCCCCAGCATTTT	CAISAGMGNQPQHF
TRBV28	TRBJ2-7	.	TRBD1	TGTGCCAGCAGTACTAGGGGGCACGAGCAGTACTTC	CASSTRGHEQYF
TRBV27	TRBJ2-1	.	.	TGTGCCAGCAGTCCAACCCCCGGGACTGTATACAATGAGCAGTTCTTC	CASSPTPGTVYNEQFF
TRBV27	TRBJ1-2	.	.	.	CASSSSDFQKGYTF
TRBV5-6	TRBJ2-1	few	TRBD2	TGTGCCAGCAGCCCCACCGGGGGTCTAGCGGGATTCAATGAGCAGTTCTTC	CASSPTGGLAGFNEQFF
TRBV7-7	TRBJ2-1	.	.	TGTGCTAGCAGCTTAGGCGATTACAATGAGCAGTTCTTC	CASSLGDYNEQFF
TRBV6-5	TRBJ1-5	.	TRBD1	TGTGCCAGCAGTTCCGGACAGGGGCATCAGCCCCAGCATTTT	CASSSGQGHQPQHF
TRBV7-9	TRBJ2-1	.	TRBD2	TGTGCCAGCAGCTCCCCGGGACTAGCGGGGAACCGAGGGGTAAATGAGCAGTTCTTC	CASSSPGLAGNRGVNEQFF
TRBV5-6	TRBJ1-3	.	TRBD1	TGTGCCAGCAGCTTGCCCCGTACAGGGGGCAGTGGAAACACCATATATTTT	CASSLPRTGGSGNTIYF